This T cell receptor beta chain comes out of a study of identical twins. Points from the study as a whole: For out-of-frame beta sequences, excess twin sharing was weaker. The conclusions drew on cross-sectional statistical analysis instead of tracking the same donors. Among out-of-frame alpha sequences shared by twins, low generation probability occurred in excess.

Healthy Caucasian individuals made up all the donors. In TCRdb, the 5' RACE reads were re-called with MiXCR into one record per CDR3 protein. This table holds under 300,000 distinct CDR3 sequences, roughly 12% found once. This clonotype has only a few counts. The antigen is not known. In addition, the sample was reused for a study of yellow fever vaccine responses in identical twins.

The receptor was isolated from a woman aged 18-29 years in good health. The sequencing input was memory (CD45RO+) T cells sorted from blood.

The CDR3 DNA is TGTGCCTGGTCCGGGGGAAAAGGTGTCAAAAACATTCAGTACTTC. Its translation is CAWSGGKGVKNIQYF. The V and J genes are TRBV30 and TRBJ2-4, with a tentative D call TRBD2 (6 bases). V was shortened by 5 bases and J by 3 bases, with 17 bases between the two germline ends. The CDR3 is 15 amino acids. Germline lookup yields CDR1 GTSNPN and CDR2 SVGIG (reference sequence).